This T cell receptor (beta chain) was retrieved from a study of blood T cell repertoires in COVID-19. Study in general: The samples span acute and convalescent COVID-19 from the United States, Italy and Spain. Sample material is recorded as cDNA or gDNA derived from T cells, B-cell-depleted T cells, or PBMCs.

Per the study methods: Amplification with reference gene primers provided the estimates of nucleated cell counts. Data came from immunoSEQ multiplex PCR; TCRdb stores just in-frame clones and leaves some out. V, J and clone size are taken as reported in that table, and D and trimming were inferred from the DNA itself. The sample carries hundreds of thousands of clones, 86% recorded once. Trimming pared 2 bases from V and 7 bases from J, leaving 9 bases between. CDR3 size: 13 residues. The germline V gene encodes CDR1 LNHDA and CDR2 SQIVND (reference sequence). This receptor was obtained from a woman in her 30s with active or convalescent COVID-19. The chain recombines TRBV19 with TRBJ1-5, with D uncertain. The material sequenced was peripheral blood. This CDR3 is CASSIMKHQPQHF. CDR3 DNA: TGTGCCAGTAGTATAATGAAACACCAGCCCCAGCATTTT.